The clone carrying this TCR beta chain was seen a handful of times. CDR1 SEHNR and CDR2 FQNEAQ come from the germline V gene (reference sequence). Unmatched junction bases numbered 6, after V lost 2 bases and J lost 5 bases. CDR3 size: 15 residues. These data are taken from a study of technical replicates of blood from a handful of donors. Clones were read by immunoSEQ multiplex PCR, and TCRdb kept only the in-frame ones, dropping some. The sample lists about 81,000 clones; 81% were seen once. The chain couples TRBV7-9 to TRBJ2-5; 9 bases match TRBD1. The source is a human donor in good health. Some clones in this sample may be carry-over from other donors' samples. Material: PBMCs. The CDR3 DNA reads as TGTGCCAGCAGCTTAACGGGACAGGGCTTGGAGACCCAGTACTTC. Residues: CASSLTGQGLETQYF.